The clone carrying this T cell receptor beta chain came up a few times. MiXCR was run by TCRdb on the RT-PCR reads, yielding one entry per CDR3 protein. The sample carries roughly 620,000 distinct CDR3 sequences, roughly 12% recorded once. These data belong to a study of response to subunit inactivated influenza vaccine. V was cut by 4 bases and J by 3 bases, with 7 bases left in between. Germline V gives CDR1 ENHRY, CDR2 SYGVKD. The CDR3 totals 12 residues. This sample was also put to use in a study of T cells expressing NK-cell markers. From that paper: Generation of TCR beta cDNA was performed by 5'RACE template switching incorporating UMIs. Sorted CD3+CD56+NKG2C+, CD3+CD56+NKG2C- and CD3+CD56-NKG2C+ T cells supplied TCR beta repertoires. Out of eight donors sequenced, seven tested HCMV-seropositive and the remaining one seronegative. Several experiments added an anti-gamma-delta TCR antibody to sort only alpha-beta TCR T cells.

J is TRBJ2-7 and V is TRBV10-3, with D possibly TRBD2 on 5 matching bases. The sample here was PBMCs from blood, taken on the day of vaccination. The sequence was obtained from a man in his fifties who received an inactivated influenza vaccine. CDR3 nucleotides: TGTGCCATCAGTGCCGGGGACTACGAGCAGTACTTC. Residues: CAISAGDYEQYF.